Presented here are 27 T cell receptor beta chains from one specimen sequenced in a study of T cell repertoires and leukemia-associated antigens. TCRdb itself ran the 5' RACE reads through MiXCR, one entry per CDR3 protein. The sample has 9,000 to 15,000 distinct CDR3 sequences, roughly 39% seen once. Antigens of these TCRs are unknown. Sequencing was performed on CD3+ T cells sorted from blood and cultured. The source is a female donor in good health.

This clonotype was observed at least ten times. The V gene is TRBV27, the J gene TRBJ1-5; 7 bases are a match to TRBD1. The CDR3 spans 14 residues. The germline V gene encodes CDR1 MNHEY and CDR2 SMNVEV (reference sequence). V lost 5 bases, J lost 9 bases, and 10 bases stayed unmatched. The CDR3 loop reads CASSTTQGSGPQHF. In DNA, the CDR3 is TGTGCCAGCAGTACAACACAGGGGTCAGGGCCCCAGCATTTT.

This clonotype is medium-sized within its sample. J is TRBJ2-7 and V is TRBV4-1; 13 nucleotides match TRBD2. The length of the CDR3 is 15 residues. The germline gives CDR1 MGHRA, CDR2 YSYEKL. Trimming at V came to 4 bases and at J to 5 bases, leaving 5 bases not matched to a gene. In DNA form, the CDR3 reads TGCGCCAGCAGCCCACTAGCGGGAGGGCCAAACGAGCAGTACTTC. Amino acids: CASSPLAGGPNEQYF.

In this sample, this clonotype turned up a few times. The genes are TRBV5-6 and TRBJ1-5; possibly TRBD1 for D (5 bases). This CDR3 has 15 amino acids. Germline loops: CDR1 SGHDT, CDR2 YYEEEE. V was clipped by 4 bases and J by 5 bases, with 16 bases between them. The CDR3 protein is CASSPGGGYHQPQHF. As DNA, the CDR3 is TGTGCCAGCAGCCCCGGCGGGGGATACCATCAGCCCCAGCATTTT.

This clonotype has ten or more counts. V gene TRBV9 combines with J gene TRBJ2-3, with no clear D. V gave up 0 bases and J gave up 7 bases, with 12 bases separating them. This CDR3 is built from 14 residues. The germline V gene has CDR1 SGDLS and CDR2 YYNGEE. CDR3 sequence: CASSVAGTLNTQYF. The CDR3 nucleotides are TGTGCCAGCAGCGTAGCCGGCACGCTAAATACGCAGTATTTT.

V gene TRBV29-1 combines with J gene TRBJ2-7; D is possibly TRBD2 (6 bases). Between the trimmed V and J ends, which lost 6 bases and 7 bases, there was a span of 19 bases. In germline, CDR1 is SQVTM, CDR2 ANQGSEA. CDR3 length: 13 residues. CDR3 sequence: CSVLGGGVWEQYF. In nucleotides, the CDR3 is TGCAGCGTGCTAGGCGGCGGGGTGTGGGAGCAGTACTTC.

This clonotype was observed a few times. The V call is TRBV3-1, the J call TRBJ2-1; D remains ambiguous. Germline values: CDR1 LGHDT, CDR2 YNNKEL (reference sequence). The V gene lost 4 bases and the J gene lost 2 bases, with 12 bases spanning the gap. This CDR3 has 15 amino acids. CDR3 amino acids: CASSPQGRAYNEQFF. The CDR3 region has the DNA TGTGCCAGCAGCCCACAAGGACGAGCCTACAATGAGCAGTTCTTC.

The table lists this clonotype with many counts. DNA for the CDR3: TGCGCCAGCAGCAGGCAGCTGGTGGAGGGCTACGAGAACATTCAGTACTTC. It codes for CASSRQLVEGYENIQYF. The J gene is TRBJ2-4, the V gene TRBV4-1; D perhaps matches TRBD2 (6 bases). Germline-derived CDR1 and CDR2 are MGHRA and YSYEKL. This CDR3 is built from 17 residues. Between the trimmed V and J ends, which lost 5 bases and 7 bases, there was a span of 24 bases.

Turning to this clonotype: One end of the junction is discordant with germline, which a read error may explain. V usage is TRBV20-1 and J usage is TRBJ2-1, with 10 bases that match TRBD1. The CDR3 runs 16 residues. Germline CDR1 reads DFQATT; CDR2 reads SNEGSKA (reference sequence). The CDR3 loop is CSAPDRDRGSYNEQSF. The CDR3 nucleotides are TGCAGTGCTCCCGACCGGGACAGGGGATCATACAATGAGCAGTCCTTC.

The CDR3 DNA reads TGCGCCAGCAGCTTGACTTATCTGAACACTGAAGCTTTCTTT. It codes for CASSLTYLNTEAFF. The chain links TRBV5-1 to TRBJ1-1; no firm D call. V gave up 1 base and J gave up 0 bases, with 7 bases separating them. The CDR3 is made up of 14 amino acids. CDR1 is SGHRS and CDR2 is YFSETQ in the germline V gene.

As to this clonotype: A much bigger clone sits one base away, suggesting this may be a read error. The CDR3 spells CTSRRDKQETRYF. The CDR3 DNA follows: TGCACCAGCAGACGGGACAAGCAAGAGACCCGGTACTTC. The chain combines TRBV5-1 with TRBJ2-5; D may be TRBD1 (6 bases). The CDR3 contains 13 residues. Germline values: CDR1 SGHRS, CDR2 YFSETQ.

This clonotype was seen a few times. This chain uses TRBV20-1 with TRBJ2-3, with 7 positions matching TRBD2. The CDR3 covers 14 residues. The germline V gene has CDR1 DFQATT and CDR2 SNEGSKA (reference sequence). V lost 7 bases and J lost 6; bases outside the gene matches: 13. In DNA, the CDR3 is TGCAGTGGGACTTCTAGCGGCAGAGGGGATACGCAGTATTTT. It encodes CSGTSSGRGDTQYF.

J is TRBJ2-5 and V is TRBV20-1; no clear D. V was cut by 3 bases and J by 3 bases, with 26 bases left in between. Germline V lookup: CDR1 DFQATT, CDR2 SNEGSKA (reference sequence). The CDR3 length is 18 residues. The CDR3 sequence: CSASSPSGGANGEETQYF. The CDR3, as DNA: TGCAGTGCTAGTTCCCCGTCTGGCGGAGCCAATGGGGAAGAGACCCAGTACTTC.

For this clonotype: The conserved final phenylalanine or tryptophan is absent from the CDR3, which likely points to a read error. The V gene is TRBV10-1, the J gene TRBJ2-3; D possibly corresponds to TRBD2 (6 bases). The CDR3 is made up of 15 amino acids. V shed 5 bases and J shed 0 bases, with 12 bases lying between them. CDR1 and CDR2 from the germline V gene are WNHNN and SYGVQD (reference sequence). Written as DNA, the CDR3 is TGCGCCAGCAGTAGTAGTGGGGGGAGCACAGATACGCAGTATTTA. It translates to CASSSSGGSTDTQYL.

This clonotype came up once. This sequence joins TRBV7-9 and TRBJ1-1, with a tentative D call TRBD1 (5 bases). Germline CDR1 is SEHNR and CDR2 is FQNEAQ (reference sequence). Trimming cost V 7 bases and J 0 bases, with 12 bases left between them. The CDR3 has 14 amino acids. The CDR3 sequence: CASIQGNLNTEAFF. Here the CDR3 DNA reads TGTGCCAGCATCCAGGGAAATCTGAACACTGAAGCTTTCTTT. Combining the CDR3 with reference TRBV7-9 and TRBJ1-1 gives the whole variable domain DTGVSQNPRHKITKRGQNVTFRCDPISEHNRLYWYRQTLGQGPEFLTYFQNEAQLEKSRLLSDRFSAERPKGSFSTLEIQRTEQGDSAMYLCASIQGNLNTEAFFGQGTRLTVV.

This clonotype was recorded at least ten times. The V and J genes are TRBV7-8 and TRBJ2-2; D ambiguous. The CDR3 is made up of 13 amino acids. Germline V lookup: CDR1 SGHVS, CDR2 FQNEAQ. V lost 5 bases, J lost 3 bases, and 7 bases lay in between. CDR3 protein: CASSVWDTGELFF. Written as DNA, the CDR3 is TGTGCCAGCAGCGTATGGGACACCGGGGAGCTGTTTTTT.

This clonotype is medium-sized (0.01 to 0.1%) in the sample. V and J are TRBV5-1 and TRBJ2-7; weak D call: TRBD1 (6 bases). V lost 0 bases and J 2 bases, leaving 12 bases between the germline ends. The CDR3 is 15 residues long. Per germline, CDR1 SGHRS and CDR2 YFSETQ. In DNA, the CDR3 is TGCGCCAGCAGCTTGGCCACGGACAGAACCTACGAGCAGTACTTC. It translates to CASSLATDRTYEQYF.

In nucleotides, the CDR3 is TGCGCCAGCTTCGGTGGAGGACTAGCGAGGAAGACCCAGTACTTC. Its translation: CASFGGGLARKTQYF. The V and J genes are TRBV5-1 and TRBJ2-5; 9 bases fit TRBD2. Trimming cost V 7 bases and J 6 bases; bases outside gene matches: 13. CDR1 is SGHRS and CDR2 is YFSETQ in the germline V gene. This CDR3 is built from 15 residues.

This rearrangement joins TRBV7-8 to TRBJ2-2; D is uncertain. Germline values: CDR1 SGHVS, CDR2 FQNEAQ. Trimming cost V 0 bases and J 0 bases, with 14 bases left between them. The CDR3 spans 18 residues. CDR3 residues: CASSLAPERLTNTGELFF. Here the CDR3 DNA reads TGTGCCAGCAGCTTAGCGCCGGAAAGGCTTACGAACACCGGGGAGCTGTTTTTT.

Comment on this clonotype: The junction shows a germline mismatch at one end, possibly a read error. V is TRBV7-9 and J is TRBJ2-7; maybe TRBD1 (6 bases). CDR3 length: 14 residues. Germline V lookup: CDR1 SEHNR, CDR2 FQNEAQ (reference sequence). CDR3 in amino acids: CAGSNRQAHYEQYF. For the CDR3, the DNA is TGTGCCGGCAGCAATCGACAGGCGCACTACGAGCAGTACTTC.

In this sample, this clonotype is medium-sized. This chain connects TRBV12-3 or TRBV12-4 to TRBJ1-6; TRBD1 might be the D (6 bases). Trimming cost V 2 bases and J 7 bases, with 9 bases left between them. The CDR3 is 14 amino acids. The CDR3 loop is CASSLFQGNSPLHF. The DNA for the CDR3 is TGTGCCAGCAGTTTATTCCAGGGGAATTCACCCCTCCACTTT.

The chain links TRBV29-1 to TRBJ2-1, with D hard to call. CDR3 length equals 12 residues. Germline V gene data show CDR1 as SQVTM and CDR2 as ANQGSEA. V was shortened by 7 bases and J by 3 bases, with 10 bases between the two germline ends. The CDR3 DNA reads as TGCAGCGCCCAGGAGATCTACAATGAGCAGTTCTTC. Translating gives CSAQEIYNEQFF.

This clonotype is medium-sized. V gene TRBV29-1 combines with J gene TRBJ2-7; D call uncertain. The V end was cut by 5 bases, the J end by 0 bases, with 8 bases between. CDR3 length: 12 amino acids. Germline-derived CDR1 and CDR2 are SQVTM and ANQGSEA. DNA for the CDR3: TGCAGCGTTTCCCGAAGCTCCTACGAGCAGTACTTC. Protein: CSVSRSSYEQYF.

The genes are TRBV5-1 and TRBJ2-7, with D tentatively TRBD1 (5 bases). CDR1 is SGHRS, CDR2 YFSETQ, per germline. V shed 4 bases and J shed 7 bases, with 15 bases lying between them. This CDR3 is built from 13 residues. This chain's CDR3 is CASSAIRGREQYF. For the CDR3, the DNA is TGCGCCAGCAGCGCGATAAGGGGCCGGGAGCAGTACTTC.

This chain joins TRBV20-1 and TRBJ1-1, with 7 bases aligning to TRBD1. This CDR3 is 13 amino acids long. Germline CDR1 is DFQATT and CDR2 is SNEGSKA (reference sequence). V lost 3 bases and J lost 5; bases outside the gene matches: 6. The CDR3 coding sequence is TGCAGTGCTAGTGATGGGGGACAGACTGAAGCTTTCTTT. This encodes CSASDGGQTEAFF.

About this clonotype itself: Sequence at one end of the junction differs from germline and may be a read error. The chain joins TRBV11-2 to TRBJ2-1; 11 bases are shared with TRBD2. This CDR3 spans 15 amino acids. Germline values: CDR1 SGHAT, CDR2 FQNNGV. This CDR3 reads CAGSSTSGRNNEQFF. The CDR3 nucleotides are TGTGCCGGCAGCTCTACTAGCGGGAGAAATAATGAGCAGTTCTTC.

The sample holds many counts of this clonotype. The chain couples TRBV29-1 to TRBJ2-5; 7 nucleotides align to TRBD2. TRBJ2-1 explains the end of the DNA better; the J call may be wrong. The CDR3 has 14 residues. Germline V gene sequence: CDR1 SQVTM, CDR2 ANQGSEA. In DNA, the CDR3 is TGCAGCGGACTTAGCGGGTCTTACCAAGAGACCCAGTTCTTC. Protein sequence: CSGLSGSYQETQFF.

This chain's CDR3 is CASSHSAGGWYEQYF. In nucleotides, the CDR3 is TGTGCCAGCAGCCATTCGGCGGGAGGGTGGTACGAGCAGTACTTC. The chain is built from TRBV7-2 and TRBJ2-7, with 9 bases lining up with TRBD2. J lost 4 bases, V lost 5 bases, and 9 bases had no gene match. The CDR3 spans 15 residues. Germline V lookup: CDR1 SGHTA, CDR2 FQGNSA.